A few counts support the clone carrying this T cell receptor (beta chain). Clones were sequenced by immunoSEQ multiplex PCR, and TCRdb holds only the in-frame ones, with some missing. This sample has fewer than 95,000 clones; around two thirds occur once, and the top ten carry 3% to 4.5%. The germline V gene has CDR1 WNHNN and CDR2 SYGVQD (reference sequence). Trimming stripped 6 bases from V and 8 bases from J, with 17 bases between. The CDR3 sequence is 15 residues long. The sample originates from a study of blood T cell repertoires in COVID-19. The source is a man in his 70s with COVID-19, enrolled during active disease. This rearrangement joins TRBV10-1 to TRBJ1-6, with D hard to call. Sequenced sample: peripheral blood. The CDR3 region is CASSLDRYRDSPLHF. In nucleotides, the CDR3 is TGCGCCAGCAGCCTAGATCGTTACCGGGATTCACCCCTCCACTTT.